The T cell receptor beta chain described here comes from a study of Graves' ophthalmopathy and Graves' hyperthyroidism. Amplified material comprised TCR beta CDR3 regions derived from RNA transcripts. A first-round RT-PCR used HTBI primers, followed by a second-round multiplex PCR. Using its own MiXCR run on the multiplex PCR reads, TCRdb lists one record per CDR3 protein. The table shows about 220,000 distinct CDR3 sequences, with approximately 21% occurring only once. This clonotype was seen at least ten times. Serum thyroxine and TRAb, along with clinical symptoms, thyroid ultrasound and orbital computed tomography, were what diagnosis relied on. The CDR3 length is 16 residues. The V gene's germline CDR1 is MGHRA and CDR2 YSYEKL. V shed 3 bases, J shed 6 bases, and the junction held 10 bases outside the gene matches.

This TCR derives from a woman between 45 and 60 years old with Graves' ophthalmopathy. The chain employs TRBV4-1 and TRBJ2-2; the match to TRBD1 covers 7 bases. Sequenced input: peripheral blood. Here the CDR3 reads CASSHNDRAAAGELFF. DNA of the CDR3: TGCGCCAGCAGCCACAACGACAGGGCGGCGGCCGGGGAGCTGTTTTTT.